The 30 T cell receptor beta chains reported below all come from one sample, sequenced in a study of blood T cell repertoires in COVID-19. TCRdb's table, derived via immunoSEQ multiplex PCR, lists solely in-frame clones and lacks some. The top ten hold about 2.9% of the sample, which has some 220,000 clones, 65% to 85% seen once. The sequenced material came from peripheral blood. The source is a woman in her 30s who had recovered from COVID-19.

This chain connects TRBV2 to TRBJ2-1; 7 positions agree with TRBD2. The CDR3 loop spans 16 amino acids. Trimming took 1 base from V and 9 from J; bases not matched to a gene: 12. In germline, CDR1 is SNHLY, CDR2 FYNNEI. The CDR3 bases are TGTGCCAGCAGTGAAGGGATAGTAGCATCGGGGGGTGAGCAGTTCTTC. Its protein is CASSEGIVASGGEQFF. Full variable domain (rest looked up from reference TRBV2 and TRBJ2-1): EPEVTQTPSHQVTQMGQEVILRCVPISNHLYFYWYRQILGQKVEFLVSFYNNEISEKSEIFDDQFSVERPDGSNFTLKIRSTKLEDSAMYFCASSEGIVASGGEQFFGPGTRLTVL.

The chain uses TRBV4-1 and TRBJ1-2; D ambiguous. This CDR3 has 11 residues. Trimming left V 3 bases short and J 4 bases short, with 3 bases between. Germline assignment: CDR1 MGHRA and CDR2 YSYEKL. CDR3 amino acids: CASSQSYGYTF. As DNA, the CDR3 is TGCGCCAGCAGCCAGAGCTATGGCTACACCTTC.

The gene calls are TRBV30 and TRBJ2-5, with TRBD1 matching over 7 bases. This CDR3 spans 13 amino acids. Germline V gene lookup returns CDR1 GTSNPN and CDR2 SVGIG (reference sequence). V gave up 3 bases and J gave up 5 bases; unmatched junction bases: 6. The CDR3 nucleotides are TGTGCCTGGAGACGACAGGGTTGGGAGACCCAGTACTTC. Translated: CAWRRQGWETQYF.

The V gene is TRBV11-2, the J gene TRBJ2-5, with 8 bases matching TRBD1. There are 15 residues in the CDR3. V trimming: 4 bases; J trimming: 1 base; junction bases outside the gene matches: 5. Germline-derived CDR1 and CDR2 are SGHAT and FQNNGV. This CDR3 reads CASSSPGQGQETQYF. Written as DNA, the CDR3 is TGTGCCAGCAGCTCACCCGGACAGGGCCAAGAGACCCAGTACTTC.

The chain uses TRBV19 and TRBJ2-3, with 7 bases fitting TRBD2. The CDR3 is 11 residues long. Unmatched junction bases numbered 1, after V lost 8 bases and J lost 5 bases. CDR1 and CDR2 from the germline V gene are LNHDA and SQIVND (reference sequence). This CDR3 reads CASQREDTQYF. CDR3 DNA: TGTGCCAGTCAGCGGGAAGATACGCAGTATTTT.

The V gene is TRBV10-3, the J gene TRBJ1-1; 9 positions match TRBD1. Per the germline V gene, CDR1 is ENHRY and CDR2 is SYGVKD. The V gene end was trimmed by 6 bases and the J gene end by 4 bases; junction bases not matched to a gene: 6. The CDR3 has 14 residues. The CDR3 reads CAIRTGTGSTEAFF. CDR3 bases: TGTGCCATCAGAACCGGGACAGGGAGCACTGAAGCTTTCTTT.

This clone occurred a few times. This chain uses TRBV23-1 with TRBJ2-1; weak D call: TRBD2 (5 bases). TRBV23-1 is an ORF for which the function is uncertain. The CDR3 is 15 amino acids. With 6 bases removed from V and 5 bases from J, the gap between germline ends came to 17 bases. Here the CDR3 DNA reads TGCGCCAGCAGCAAAACTAGACCAGGTAACAATGAGCAGTTCTTC. This encodes CASSKTRPGNNEQFF.

The chain carries TRBV9 and TRBJ2-7; TRBD1 matches at 7 bases. The length of the CDR3 is 14 residues. Germline CDR1 reads SGDLS; CDR2 reads YYNGEE. V gave up 3 bases and J gave up 1 base; unmatched junction bases: 4. CDR3 loop: CASSDRQGSYEQYF. DNA of the CDR3: TGTGCCAGCAGCGATCGACAGGGTTCCTACGAGCAGTACTTC.

The genes are TRBV18 and TRBJ2-7; 10 bases align to TRBD2. The CDR3 consists of 18 residues. Losses at the gene ends were 3 bases for V and 3 bases for J; bases not matched to a gene: 14. CDR1 and CDR2 from the germline V gene are KGHSH and LQKENI. CDR3 loop: CASSPTQVSWTSGYEQYF. The CDR3 DNA is TGTGCCAGCTCACCTACACAGGTCTCATGGACTAGCGGCTACGAGCAGTACTTC.

The CDR3 region is CASSFWGQGLAKNIQYF. CDR3 nucleotides: TGTGCCAGCAGTTTTTGGGGTCAGGGGCTAGCCAAAAACATTCAGTACTTC. The chain links TRBV28 to TRBJ2-4; D might be TRBD1 (6 bases). Germline-derived CDR1 and CDR2 are MDHEN and SYDVKM. This CDR3 has 17 amino acids. V was pared by 3 bases and J by 0 bases, with 15 bases between.

This chain links TRBV6-5 with TRBJ1-1, with 9 bases that match TRBD1. CDR3 length: 15 amino acids. Looked up from germline, CDR1 is MNHEY and CDR2 is SVGAGI. The ends lost 6 bases at V and 5 bases at J; junction bases unmatched: 10. Written as DNA, the CDR3 is TGTGCCAGCAGCCGAGGGACAGGGATAAGTACTGAAGCTTTCTTT. Encoded protein: CASSRGTGISTEAFF.

The chain couples TRBV7-2 to TRBJ1-5; no clear D. Germline loops: CDR1 SGHTA, CDR2 FQGNSA. Trimming left V 5 bases short and J 7 bases short, with 18 bases between. The CDR3 has 15 amino acids. DNA of the CDR3: TGTGCCAGCAGCCGGACTGGGGTTCAGGAACAGCCCCAGCATTTT. Amino acids: CASSRTGVQEQPQHF.

V is TRBV6-5 and J is TRBJ1-6; possibly TRBD1 for D (5 bases). CDR1 and CDR2 (germline): MNHEY, SVGAGI. Trimming pared 2 bases from V and 3 bases from J, leaving 8 bases between. The CDR3 sequence is 15 residues long. CDR3 nucleotides: TGTGCCAGCAGTTACATCAGGGTCTATAATTCACCCCTCCACTTT. It is translated as CASSYIRVYNSPLHF.

The chain employs TRBV25-1 and TRBJ2-1; 8 bases fit TRBD1. The J segment lost 6 bases and the V segment lost 4 bases, leaving 8 bases of the junction unmatched. The germline V gene encodes CDR1 MGHDK and CDR2 SYGVNS. The length of the CDR3 is 15 residues. The CDR3 protein is CASSVRDRSLNEQFF. The DNA for the CDR3 is TGTGCCAGCAGTGTCCGGGACAGGTCCCTCAATGAGCAGTTCTTC.

The V and J genes are TRBV4-1 and TRBJ2-7; tentatively, D is TRBD2 (5 bases). This CDR3 spans 15 amino acids. Per germline, CDR1 MGHRA and CDR2 YSYEKL. With 6 bases removed from V and 6 bases from J, the gap between germline ends came to 21 bases. DNA for the CDR3: TGCGCCAGCAGTCGAGAGCGGTCGGTTACGTCCGAGCAGTACTTC. This sequence encodes CASSRERSVTSEQYF.

The chain has TRBV28 and TRBJ2-6, with 12 bases fitting TRBD1. The trim removed 6 bases at V and 2 bases at J, leaving 8 bases unmatched. CDR3 length equals 18 residues. Germline loops: CDR1 MDHEN, CDR2 SYDVKM. This chain's CDR3 is CASRSPGQGAPGANVLTF. CDR3 sequence (DNA): TGTGCCAGCAGGAGTCCGGGACAGGGGGCTCCTGGGGCCAACGTCCTGACTTTC.

This clone was recorded a few times. This chain connects TRBV14 to TRBJ1-6; the D is unclear. Trimming removed 11 bases at V and 7 bases at J, with 9 bases between. Germline V gives CDR1 SGHDN, CDR2 FVKESK. The CDR3 is made up of 11 amino acids. The CDR3 loop is CAPLRNSPLHF. The DNA of the CDR3 is TGTGCCCCATTGCGGAATTCACCCCTCCACTTT.

This chain joins TRBV28 and TRBJ2-5, with D possibly TRBD2 on 6 matching bases. Germline lookup yields CDR1 MDHEN and CDR2 SYDVKM. The CDR3 is made up of 20 amino acids. V was shortened by 2 bases and J by 3 bases, with 28 bases between the two germline ends. In DNA form, the CDR3 reads TGTGCCAGCAGTTTAAATCTGAGGATCAGATCGTTTGGCGGGGAAGAGACCCAGTACTTC. It is translated as CASSLNLRIRSFGGEETQYF.

Of note for this clone: At one end the junction does not follow the germline gene, possibly because of a read error. The chain uses TRBV28 and TRBJ2-7, with 9 bases fitting TRBD1. This CDR3 has 14 residues. The V gene's germline CDR1 is MDHEN and CDR2 SYDVKM. The CDR3 nucleotides read TGTGCCAGCGGTTTCTTACAGGGGGCGGACGAGCAGTACTTC. This sequence encodes CASGFLQGADEQYF.

This clone was seen a handful of times. The chain has TRBV9 and TRBJ1-3, with no clear D. CDR3 length: 13 residues. Germline values: CDR1 SGDLS, CDR2 YYNGEE. Trimming pared 0 bases from V and 2 bases from J, leaving 3 bases between. Here the CDR3 reads CASSVATGNTIYF. As DNA, the CDR3 is TGTGCCAGCAGCGTAGCAACTGGAAACACCATATATTTT.

The V call is TRBV23-1, the J call TRBJ2-7, with unresolved D. TRBV23-1 is an open reading frame, and its role is uncertain. Trimming took 2 bases from V and 3 from J, leaving 17 bases between them. This CDR3 has 16 residues. The CDR3 loop reads CASSQPRNSFDYEQYF. The DNA for the CDR3 is TGCGCCAGCAGTCAACCGAGAAATAGTTTCGACTACGAGCAGTACTTC.

The chain carries TRBV11-3 and TRBJ2-5; TRBD2 matches at 14 bases. Losses at the gene ends were 5 bases for V and 4 bases for J; bases not matched to a gene: 3. The CDR3 totals 15 residues. CDR1 is SGHNT, CDR2 YENEEA, per germline. The chain's CDR3 is CASSQGLAGGETQYF. The DNA of the CDR3 is TGTGCCAGCAGCCAAGGACTAGCGGGAGGAGAGACCCAGTACTTC.

Details on this clone: In the same sample, other DNA sequences code for this CDR3. The chain carries TRBV9 and TRBJ2-1; 15 nucleotides line up with TRBD2. J was trimmed by 7 bases and V by 3 bases; bases with no gene match: 2. Per germline, CDR1 SGDLS and CDR2 YYNGEE. This CDR3 comprises 15 residues. CDR3 coding DNA: TGTGCCAGCAGCGCCGGGACTAGCGGGAGGAATGAGCAGTTCTTC. As protein: CASSAGTSGRNEQFF.

The rearrangement links TRBV4-2 to TRBJ2-5; a weak D match, TRBD2 (5 bases). Germline CDR1 reads LGHNA; CDR2 reads YNFKEQ. Trimming shortened V by 0 bases and J by 4 bases, and 15 bases separated the two germline ends. The CDR3 extends over 16 amino acids. The CDR3, as DNA: TGTGCCAGCAGCCAAGAAGCCCCGGCGGGTCCAGAGACCCAGTACTTC. Its translation: CASSQEAPAGPETQYF.

The CDR3 sequence: CASSPSGTEAFF. CDR3 nucleotides: TGTGCCAGCAGCCCCTCCGGCACTGAAGCTTTCTTT. The chain combines TRBV6-5 with TRBJ1-1; D is uncertain. Germline values: CDR1 MNHEY, CDR2 SVGAGI. The CDR3 loop spans 12 amino acids. With 6 bases removed from V and 4 bases from J, the gap between germline ends came to 9 bases.

The chain links TRBV13 to TRBJ2-7; D gene unclear. The CDR3 is made up of 13 amino acids. Germline CDR1 is PRHDT and CDR2 is FYEKMQ (reference sequence). The V end was cut by 4 bases, the J end by 0 bases, with 7 bases between. In DNA, the CDR3 is TGTGCCAGCAGCTCCCTCGGCTCCTACGAGCAGTACTTC. The encoded protein is CASSSLGSYEQYF.

The chain has TRBV5-4 and TRBJ1-1; D unresolved. Trimming removed 0 bases from V and 3 bases from J, with 12 bases in between. This CDR3 has 15 residues. Germline assignment: CDR1 SGHNT and CDR2 YYREEE (reference sequence). Written as DNA, the CDR3 is TGTGCCAGCAGCTTGGTGCGGGGTATGGACACTGAAGCTTTCTTT. This gives the protein CASSLVRGMDTEAFF.

The chain uses TRBV5-4 and TRBJ2-5; D is ambiguous. Trimming removed 0 bases at V and 1 base at J, with 10 bases between. Germline CDR1 is SGHNT and CDR2 is YYREEE (reference sequence). The CDR3 loop spans 15 amino acids. The CDR3 region is CASSLGLLTQETQYF. CDR3 DNA: TGTGCCAGCAGCTTGGGACTTCTTACCCAAGAGACCCAGTACTTC.

This chain connects TRBV5-1 to TRBJ2-5; TRBD1 agrees at 7 bases. CDR1 is SGHRS and CDR2 is YFSETQ in the germline V gene. There are 14 residues in the CDR3. The V gene end was trimmed by 5 bases and the J gene end by 4 bases; junction bases not matched to a gene: 8. The CDR3: CASSLPGQRETQYF. The CDR3 DNA reads TGCGCCAGCAGTTTGCCGGGACAGCGAGAGACCCAGTACTTC.

This chain uses TRBV9 with TRBJ2-3, with D unresolved. The V end was cut by 0 bases, the J end by 0 bases, with 5 bases between. This CDR3 contains 14 residues. In germline, CDR1 is SGDLS, CDR2 YYNGEE. The CDR3 here is CASSVARSTDTQYF. In DNA, the CDR3 is TGTGCCAGCAGCGTAGCGCGGAGCACAGATACGCAGTATTTT.